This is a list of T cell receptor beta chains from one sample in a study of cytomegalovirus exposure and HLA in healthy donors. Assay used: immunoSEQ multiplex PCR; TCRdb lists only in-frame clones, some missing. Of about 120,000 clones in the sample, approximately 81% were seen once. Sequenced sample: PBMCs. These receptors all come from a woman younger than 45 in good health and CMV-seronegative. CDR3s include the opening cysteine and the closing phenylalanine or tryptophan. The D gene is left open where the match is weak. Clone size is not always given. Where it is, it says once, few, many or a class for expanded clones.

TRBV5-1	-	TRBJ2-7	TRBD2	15	CASSLGGGRFHEQYF	TGCGCCAGCAGCTTGGGCGGGGGGCGGTTTCACGAGCAGTACTTC
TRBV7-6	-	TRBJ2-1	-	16	CASSLRAGSSYNEQFF	TGTGCCAGCAGCCTACGGGCGGGGAGCTCCTACAATGAGCAGTTCTTC
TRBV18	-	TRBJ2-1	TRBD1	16	CASSPLGTGEYNEQFF	TGTGCCAGCTCACCCCTCGGGACAGGGGAATACAATGAGCAGTTCTTC
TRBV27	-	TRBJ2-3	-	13	CASSFRDSITQYF	TGTGCCAGCAGTTTCCGGGACTCGATCACGCAGTATTTT
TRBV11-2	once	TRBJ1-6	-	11	CASSLNSPLHF	TGTGCCAGCAGCCTTAATTCACCCCTCCACTTT
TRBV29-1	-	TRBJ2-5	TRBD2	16	CSAYQGGLAVGETQYF	TGCAGCGCATATCAGGGGGGACTAGCGGTGGGAGAGACCCAGTACTTC
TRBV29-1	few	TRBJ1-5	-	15	CSVQTTGNSNQPQHF	TGCAGCGTACAGACGACAGGTAATAGCAATCAGCCCCAGCATTTT
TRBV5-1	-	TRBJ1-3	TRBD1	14	CASSTDRAENTIYF	TGCGCCAGCAGTACAGACAGGGCCGAAAACACCATATATTTT
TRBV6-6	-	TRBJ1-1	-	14	CASTMTEMNTEAFF	TGTGCCAGCACCATGACAGAGATGAACACTGAAGCTTTCTTT
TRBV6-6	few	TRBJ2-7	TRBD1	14	CASSFGQGGYEQYF	TGTGCCAGCAGTTTCGGACAGGGCGGGTACGAGCAGTACTTC
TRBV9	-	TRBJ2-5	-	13	CASSVAERETQYF	TGTGCCAGCAGCGTAGCTGAGAGAGAGACCCAGTACTTC
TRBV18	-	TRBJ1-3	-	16	CASSPATGHSGNTIYF	TGTGCCAGCTCACCAGCGACAGGCCACTCTGGAAACACCATATATTTT
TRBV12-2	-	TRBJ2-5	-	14	CASRLVGGRKTQYF	TGTGCAAGTCGCTTAGTAGGGGGTCGTAAGACCCAGTACTTC
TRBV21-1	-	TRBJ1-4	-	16	CASSNFGTATNEKLFF	TGTGCCAGCAGCAATTTTGGGACAGCCACTAATGAAAAACTGTTTTTT
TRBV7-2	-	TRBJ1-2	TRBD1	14	CASSSRQGRDGYTF	TGTGCCAGCAGCTCCCGACAGGGGCGAGATGGCTACACCTTC
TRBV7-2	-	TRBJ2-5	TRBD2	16	CASSSAGTRPGETQYF	TGTGCCAGCAGCTCGGCCGGGACTAGGCCCGGAGAGACCCAGTACTTC
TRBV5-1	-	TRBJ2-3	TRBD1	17	CASSLVLGQGGPDTQYF	TGCGCCAGCAGCTTGGTACTGGGACAGGGGGGCCCAGATACGCAGTATTTT
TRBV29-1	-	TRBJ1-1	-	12	CSSSDKGTEAFF	TGCAGCTCCTCGGACAAAGGAACTGAAGCTTTCTTT
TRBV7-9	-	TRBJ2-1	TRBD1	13	CASSNQGAGEQFF	TGTGCCAGCAGCAATCAGGGGGCGGGTGAGCAGTTCTTC
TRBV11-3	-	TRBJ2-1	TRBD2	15	CASSVRGGASNEQFF	TGTGCCAGCAGCGTGCGGGGGGGCGCTTCAAATGAGCAGTTCTTC
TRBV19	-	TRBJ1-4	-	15	CASSPSGRTNEKLFF	TGTGCCAGTAGTCCCTCGGGGAGGACTAATGAAAAACTGTTTTTT
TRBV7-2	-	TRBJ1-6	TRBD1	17	CASSLVLFRDSDSPLHF	TGTGCCAGCAGCTTAGTCCTATTCCGGGACAGTGATTCACCCCTCCACTTT
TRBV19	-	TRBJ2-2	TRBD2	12	CASRGVGGELFF	TGTGCCAGTCGGGGGGTAGGCGGGGAGCTGTTTTTT
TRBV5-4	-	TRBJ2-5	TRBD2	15	CASSLPAGGLETQYF	TGTGCCAGCAGCTTGCCTGCGGGGGGGCTAGAGACCCAGTACTTC
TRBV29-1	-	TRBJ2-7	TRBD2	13	CSVRWGLSYEQYF	TGCAGCGTTCGGTGGGGACTATCCTACGAGCAGTACTTC
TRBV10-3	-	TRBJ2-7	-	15	CAISGSSGTTYEQYF	TGTGCCATCAGTGGATCCAGCGGAACAACCTACGAGCAGTACTTC
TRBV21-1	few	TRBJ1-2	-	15	CASSKFQGEVYGYTF	TGTGCCAGCAGCAAATTTCAAGGGGAGGTCTATGGCTACACCTTC
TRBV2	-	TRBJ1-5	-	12	CASGGSNQPQHF	TGTGCCAGCGGGGGGAGCAATCAGCCCCAGCATTTT
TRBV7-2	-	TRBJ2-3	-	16	CASSLALGPGTDTQYF	TGTGCCAGCAGCTTAGCGCTGGGGCCAGGAACAGATACGCAGTATTTT
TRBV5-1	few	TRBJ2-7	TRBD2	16	CASSLESVSGVHEQYF	TGCGCCAGCAGCTTGGAATCGGTTAGCGGGGTTCACGAGCAGTACTTC
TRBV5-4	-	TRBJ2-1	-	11	CASSSGQSQFF	TGTGCCAGCAGCTCCGGACAGTCGCAGTTCTTC
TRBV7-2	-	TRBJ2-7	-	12	CASSPEAYEQYF	TGTGCCAGCAGCCCGGAGGCCTACGAGCAGTACTTC
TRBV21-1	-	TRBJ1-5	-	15	CASSKVIPSNQPQHF	TGTGCCAGCAGCAAAGTAATTCCGAGCAATCAGCCCCAGCATTTT
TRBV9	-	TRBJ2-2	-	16	CASSVMADTPTGELFF	TGTGCCAGCAGCGTAATGGCGGACACACCCACCGGGGAGCTGTTTTTT
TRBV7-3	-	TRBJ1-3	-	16	CASSLGPRGSGNTIYF	TGTGCCAGCAGCTTAGGGCCCAGGGGCTCTGGAAACACCATATATTTT
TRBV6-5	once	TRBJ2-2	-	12	CASTGGTGELFF	TGTGCCAGCACCGGGGGCACCGGGGAGCTGTTTTTT
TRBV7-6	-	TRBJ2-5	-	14	CASRFSGAQETQYF	TGTGCCAGCAGGTTTAGCGGAGCCCAAGAGACCCAGTACTTC
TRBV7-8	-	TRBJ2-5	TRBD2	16	CASSLGGGLAAPTQYF	TGTGCCAGCAGCTTAGGAGGGGGACTAGCGGCCCCAACCCAGTACTTC
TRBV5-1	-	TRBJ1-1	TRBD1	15	CASSLGGTGYTEAFF	TGCGCCAGCAGCTTGGGAGGGACAGGGTACACTGAAGCTTTCTTT
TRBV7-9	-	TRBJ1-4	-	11	CASSLGQGLFF	TGTGCCAGCAGCTTGGGTCAGGGTCTGTTTTTT
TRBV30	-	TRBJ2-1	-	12	CAWSPRGQLQFF	TGTGCCTGGAGCCCTAGAGGCCAGCTACAGTTCTTC
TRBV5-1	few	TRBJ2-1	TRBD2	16	CASRPRGGSSYNEQFF	TGCGCCAGCAGACCAAGGGGAGGGAGCTCCTACAATGAGCAGTTCTTC
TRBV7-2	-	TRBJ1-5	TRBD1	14	CASSSGQPNQPQHF	TGTGCCAGCAGCTCGGGACAGCCCAATCAGCCCCAGCATTTT
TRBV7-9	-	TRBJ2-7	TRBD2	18	CASSLAGQAGGDRYEQYF	TGTGCCAGCAGCTTAGCAGGTCAGGCCGGGGGGGATCGCTACGAGCAGTACTTC
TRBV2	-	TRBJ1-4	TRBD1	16	CASSEVTGGRNEKLFF	TGTGCCAGCAGTGAAGTGACAGGGGGTCGAAATGAAAAACTGTTTTTT
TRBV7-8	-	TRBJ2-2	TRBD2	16	CASSGSSGGTVGELFF	TGTGCCAGCAGCGGGAGCAGCGGGGGGACGGTCGGGGAGCTGTTTTTT
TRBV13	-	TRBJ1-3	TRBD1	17	CASGQGPRQRSGNTIYF	TGTGCCAGCGGACAGGGGCCCCGTCAACGCTCTGGAAACACCATATATTTT
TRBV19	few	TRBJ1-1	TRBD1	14	CASLLQGGNTEAFF	TGTGCCAGTTTGTTACAGGGGGGCAACACTGAAGCTTTCTTT
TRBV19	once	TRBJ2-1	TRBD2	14	CASSIKRGGNEQFF	TGTGCCAGTAGTATCAAGCGGGGGGGCAATGAGCAGTTCTTC
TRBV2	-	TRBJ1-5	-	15	CASSEGGVSNQPQHF	TGTGCCAGCAGTGAGGGAGGGGTTAGCAATCAGCCCCAGCATTTT
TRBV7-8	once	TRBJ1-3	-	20	CASSLVYQGINRLSGNTIYF	TGTGCCAGCAGCTTAGTGTATCAGGGAATTAACAGACTCTCTGGAAACACCATATATTTT
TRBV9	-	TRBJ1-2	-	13	CASSVEQDHGYTF	TGTGCCAGCAGCGTGGAACAGGACCATGGCTACACCTTC
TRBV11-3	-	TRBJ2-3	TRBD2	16	CASSYRLAGGTDTQYF	TGTGCCAGCAGCTACAGGCTAGCGGGGGGCACAGATACGCAGTATTTT
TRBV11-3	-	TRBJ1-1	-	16	CASSLDSWQGHSEAFF	TGTGCCAGCAGCTTAGATAGTTGGCAGGGTCACTCTGAAGCTTTCTTT
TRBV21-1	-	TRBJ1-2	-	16	CASSNWGQGLCYGYTF	TGTGCCAGCAGCAATTGGGGACAGGGCTTGTGTTATGGCTACACCTTC
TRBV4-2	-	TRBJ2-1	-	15	CASSQVGGASHEQFF	TGTGCCAGCAGCCAAGTAGGAGGTGCCAGTCATGAGCAGTTCTTC
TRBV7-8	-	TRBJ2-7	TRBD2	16	CASSLQRGPSSYEQYF	TGTGCCAGCAGCCTCCAGCGGGGGCCGAGCTCCTACGAGCAGTACTTC
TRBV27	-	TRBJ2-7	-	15	CASSLKAGLNYEQYF	TGTGCCAGCAGTTTAAAAGCAGGGCTCAACTACGAGCAGTACTTC